A selection of T cell receptor beta chains follows, all from one sample in a study of T cell repertoires in cytomegalovirus infection. TCRdb called the reads again in MiXCR, with one record for every CDR3 protein. The repertoire holds 150,000 to 200,000 distinct CDR3 sequences, with 20% to 25% as singletons. Their antigen targets remain unknown. Sequenced here: CD8+ T cells from cultured PBMCs, sampled from culture after CMV antigen stimulation. The receptors here all came from a human donor in good health (CMV status not recorded). Some clones in this sample may be carry-over from other donors' samples. The CDR3 runs from the conserved cysteine through the conserved F or W. The order of the fields is J gene, V gene, D gene, clone size, CDR3 protein, CDR3 DNA. The D gene is left open where the match is weak. Clone size is stated in some rows and not others, as once, few, many or a class when expanded.

TRBJ2-1,TRBV9,-,-,CASSVATGGDEQFF,TGTGCCAGCAGCGTAGCTACCGGGGGCGATGAGCAGTTCTTC
TRBJ2-1,TRBV5-1,-,-,CASSLQPSRVSIYNEQFF,TGCGCCAGCAGCTTGCAGCCGTCGAGGGTTAGCATCTACAATGAGCAGTTCTTC
TRBJ1-6,TRBV4-1,TRBD1,-,CASSQPGQGSSPLHF,TGCGCCAGCAGCCAGCCGGGACAGGGTAGTTCACCCCTCCACTTT
TRBJ2-1,TRBV7-9,-,few,CASRGVPVLEVNEQFF,TGTGCCAGCAGGGGAGTTCCGGTCCTCGAGGTAAATGAGCAGTTCTTC
TRBJ1-5,TRBV28,-,few,CASSFLAKVHSNQPQHF,TGTGCCAGCAGTTTTTTGGCGAAGGTTCATAGCAATCAGCCCCAGCATTTT
TRBJ1-1,TRBV6-6,-,few,CASSPWGEWNTEAFF,TGTGCCAGCAGTCCCTGGGGGGAATGGAACACTGAAGCTTTCTTT
TRBJ2-3,TRBV4-1,-,few,CASSQDGVSTDTQYF,TGCGCCAGCAGCCAAGATGGGGTGTCGACAGATACGCAGTATTTT
TRBJ1-5,TRBV27,-,-,CASSFGRGVRQPQHF,TGTGCCAGCAGTTTTGGCAGGGGAGTTAGGCAGCCCCAGCATTTT
TRBJ2-7,TRBV7-6,-,many,CASSLVLGEEQYF,TGTGCCAGCAGCTTAGTACTAGGGGAAGAGCAGTACTTC
TRBJ2-2,TRBV7-8,-,-,CASSLANPVDTGELFF,TGTGCCAGCAGCTTAGCGAATCCTGTGGACACCGGGGAGCTGTTTTTT
TRBJ1-1,TRBV4-1,-,-,CASSRPTGRWNTEAFF,TGCGCCAGCAGCCGCCCTACAGGGAGATGGAACACTGAAGCTTTCTTT
TRBJ2-1,TRBV4-2,-,-,CASSQDDGESYNEQFF,TGTGCCAGCAGCCAAGACGACGGGGAATCATACAATGAGCAGTTCTTC
TRBJ1-2,TRBV20-1,-,once,CSARDTREGLVHGYTF,TGCAGTGCTAGAGATACAAGGGAGGGCTTGGTCCATGGCTACACCTTC
TRBJ1-5,TRBV7-2,-,few,CASSLVAGGSNQPQHF,TGTGCCAGCAGCTTAGTAGCGGGGGGAAGCAATCAGCCCCAGCATTTT
TRBJ2-7,TRBV7-3,TRBD2,-,CASSLRLAGGDEQYF,TGTGCCAGCAGCTTACGCCTAGCGGGGGGCGATGAGCAGTACTTC
TRBJ1-2,TRBV2,-,few,CASFFNGYTF,TGTGCCAGCTTTTTTAACGGCTACACCTTC
TRBJ1-5,TRBV7-6,-,-,CASSLGRGAQPQHF,TGTGCCAGCAGCTTAGGGCGGGGGGCTCAGCCCCAGCATTTT
TRBJ1-3,TRBV12-3/TRBV12-4,-,few,CASSLVPRNTIYF,TGTGCCAGCAGTTTGGTCCCGAGAAACACCATATATTTT
TRBJ2-7,TRBV12-3/TRBV12-4,TRBD2,-,CASSPSGGADEQYF,TGTGCCAGCAGTCCTAGCGGGGGGGCGGACGAGCAGTACTTC
TRBJ1-1,TRBV2,-,few,CASSEPGQNTEAFF,TGTGCCAGCAGTGAACCTGGGCAGAACACTGAAGCTTTCTTT
TRBJ2-7,TRBV6-2/TRBV6-3,-,-,CASSYLYHTDEQYF,TGTGCCAGCAGTTACCTATACCACACGGACGAGCAGTACTTC
TRBJ2-5,TRBV7-9,TRBD1,few,CASSRGGEWETQYF,TGTGCCAGCAGCCGAGGGGGCGAGTGGGAGACCCAGTACTTC
TRBJ2-2,TRBV29-1,-,-,CSVEDGEGRLF,TGCAGCGTTGAAGATGGCGAGGGCAGGCTTTTT
TRBJ2-4,TRBV7-2,-,few,CASSLGLRDIQYF,TGTGCCAGCAGCTTAGGGCTTCGGGACATTCAGTACTTC
TRBJ2-4,TRBV7-6,TRBD1,-,CASSQWDSQNIQYF,TGTGCCAGCAGCCAATGGGACAGTCAAAACATTCAGTACTTC
TRBJ1-4,TRBV9,-,few,CASSRGSNEKLFF,TGTGCCAGCAGCCGCGGTTCTAATGAAAAACTGTTTTTT
TRBJ1-5,TRBV18,-,-,CASSPPDRFNQPQHF,TGTGCCAGCTCACCACCAGACAGGTTCAATCAGCCCCAGCATTTT
TRBJ2-1,TRBV28,TRBD1,many,CASSSTVGQGAMDEQFF,TGTGCCAGCAGTTCGACCGTGGGACAGGGAGCGATGGATGAGCAGTTCTTC
TRBJ2-1,TRBV6-1,-,few,CASGQSSYNEQFF,TGTGCCAGTGGACAGAGCTCCTACAATGAGCAGTTCTTC
TRBJ2-2,TRBV20-1,-,-,CSASPSANTGELFF,TGCAGTGCTAGCCCCTCAGCGAACACCGGGGAGCTGTTTTTT
TRBJ2-5,TRBV7-2,TRBD2,-,CASSVGLAGGQETQYF,TGTGCCAGCAGCGTAGGACTAGCGGGGGGCCAAGAGACCCAGTACTTC
TRBJ1-1,TRBV11-2,TRBD1,few,CASSLLLGQGTNTEAFF,TGTGCCAGCAGCTTATTGTTGGGACAGGGAACGAACACTGAAGCTTTCTTT
TRBJ1-5,TRBV7-8,-,few,CASSPPGKGSNQPQHF,TGTGCCAGCAGCCCCCCCGGAAAAGGGAGCAATCAGCCCCAGCATTTT
TRBJ2-1,TRBV12-5,-,-,CASAFGEYNEQFF,TGTGCTAGTGCCTTTGGAGAGTACAATGAGCAGTTCTTC
TRBJ2-3,TRBV9,TRBD1,-,CASSVIAGGEGDTQYF,TGTGCCAGCAGCGTAATTGCAGGGGGCGAAGGAGATACGCAGTATTTT
TRBJ2-7,TRBV2,TRBD2,few,CASFPGWDGGTYEQYF,TGTGCCAGCTTTCCAGGATGGGACGGGGGGACCTACGAGCAGTACTTC
TRBJ1-1,TRBV7-4,-,-,CASSWNTEAFF,TGTGCCAGCAGCTGGAACACTGAAGCTTTCTTT
TRBJ2-7,TRBV4-1,TRBD1,few,CASSQEWTGLYEQYF,TGCGCCAGCAGCCAAGAGTGGACAGGGTTATACGAGCAGTACTTC
TRBJ2-7,TRBV12-3/TRBV12-4,-,-,CASSQRDTPYEQYF,TGTGCCAGCAGTCAACGGGACACCCCCTACGAGCAGTACTTC
TRBJ2-7,TRBV9,-,few,CASSMGVGDYEQYF,TGTGCCAGCAGCATGGGGGTCGGGGACTACGAGCAGTACTTC
TRBJ2-6,TRBV18,TRBD1,-,CASSPMDRTQVNSGANVLTF,TGTGCCAGCTCACCTATGGACAGGACGCAAGTCAACTCTGGGGCCAACGTCCTGACTTTC
TRBJ2-7,TRBV7-8,-,few,CASSTSPEQYF,TGTGCCAGCAGCACGAGCCCTGAGCAGTACTTC
TRBJ2-1,TRBV7-2,-,-,CASSLAGGARNEQFF,TGTGCCAGCAGTTTGGCCGGCGGGGCCCGAAATGAGCAGTTCTTC
TRBJ2-3,TRBV7-2,TRBD1,few,CASSSRTGASTDTQYF,TGTGCCAGCAGCAGCAGAACAGGGGCAAGCACAGATACGCAGTATTTT
TRBJ1-3,TRBV9,-,-,CASSVDGAAGNTIYF,TGTGCCAGCAGCGTAGACGGGGCGGCTGGAAACACCATATATTTT
TRBJ1-1,TRBV6-1,-,few,CASSLGEGRAFF,TGTGCCAGCAGTCTCGGCGAGGGTAGAGCTTTCTTT
TRBJ2-1,TRBV7-9,TRBD1,few,CASSLDRDHNEQFF,TGTGCCAGCAGCTTGGACAGGGATCACAATGAGCAGTTCTTC
TRBJ2-7,TRBV5-6,-,-,CASSFSTGTSRDEQYF,TGTGCCAGCAGCTTTTCAACAGGGACCTCCAGGGACGAGCAGTACTTC
TRBJ2-7,TRBV6-6,-,-,CASRDVGNWNYEQYF,TGTGCCAGCAGGGACGTCGGCAACTGGAACTACGAGCAGTACTTC
TRBJ1-5,TRBV6-5,TRBD1,few,CASSLDRASNQPQHF,TGTGCCAGCAGTCTTGACAGGGCTAGCAATCAGCCCCAGCATTTT